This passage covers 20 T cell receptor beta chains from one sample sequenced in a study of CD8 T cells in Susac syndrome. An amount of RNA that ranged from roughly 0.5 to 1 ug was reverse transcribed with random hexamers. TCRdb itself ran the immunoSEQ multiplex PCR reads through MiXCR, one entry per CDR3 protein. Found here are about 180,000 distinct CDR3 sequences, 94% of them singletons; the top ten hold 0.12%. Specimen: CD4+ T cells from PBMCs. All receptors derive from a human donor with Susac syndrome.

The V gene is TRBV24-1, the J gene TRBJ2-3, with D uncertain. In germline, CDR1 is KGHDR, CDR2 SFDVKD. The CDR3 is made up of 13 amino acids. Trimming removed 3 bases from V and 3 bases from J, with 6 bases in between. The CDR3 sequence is CATSDTDTDTQYF. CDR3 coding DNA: TGTGCCACCAGTGATACTGATACAGATACGCAGTATTTT.

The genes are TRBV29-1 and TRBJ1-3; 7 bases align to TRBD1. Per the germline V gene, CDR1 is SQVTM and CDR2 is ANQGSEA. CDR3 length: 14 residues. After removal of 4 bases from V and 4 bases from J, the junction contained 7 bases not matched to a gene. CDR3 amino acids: CSVALDRKGNTIYF. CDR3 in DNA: TGCAGCGTTGCATTGGACAGGAAGGGAAACACCATATATTTT.

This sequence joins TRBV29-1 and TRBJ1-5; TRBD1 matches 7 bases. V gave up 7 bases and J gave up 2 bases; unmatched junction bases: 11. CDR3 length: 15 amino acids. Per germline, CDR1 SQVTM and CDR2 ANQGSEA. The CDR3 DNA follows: TGCAGCGCTATTCAGGGGGGCGCCGGCAATCAGCCCCAGCATTTT. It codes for CSAIQGGAGNQPQHF.

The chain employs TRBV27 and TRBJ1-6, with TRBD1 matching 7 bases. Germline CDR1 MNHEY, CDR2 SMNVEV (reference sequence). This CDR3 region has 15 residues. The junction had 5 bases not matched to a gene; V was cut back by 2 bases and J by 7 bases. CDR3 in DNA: TGTGCCAGCAGTTTAAGAGGGGGCCGGAATTCACCCCTCCACTTT. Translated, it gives CASSLRGGRNSPLHF.

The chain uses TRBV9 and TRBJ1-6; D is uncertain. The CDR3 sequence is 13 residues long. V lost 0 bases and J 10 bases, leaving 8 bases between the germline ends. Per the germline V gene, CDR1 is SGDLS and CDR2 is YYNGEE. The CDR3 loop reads CASSVAVNSPLHF. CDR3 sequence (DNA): TGTGCCAGCAGCGTAGCGGTTAACTCACCCCTCCACTTT.

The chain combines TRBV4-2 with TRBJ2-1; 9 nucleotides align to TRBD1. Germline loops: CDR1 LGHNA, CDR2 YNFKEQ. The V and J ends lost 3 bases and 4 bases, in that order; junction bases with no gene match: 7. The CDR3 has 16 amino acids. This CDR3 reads CASSQLDRGGYNEQFF. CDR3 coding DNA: TGTGCCAGCAGCCAGCTCGACAGGGGGGGATACAATGAGCAGTTCTTC.

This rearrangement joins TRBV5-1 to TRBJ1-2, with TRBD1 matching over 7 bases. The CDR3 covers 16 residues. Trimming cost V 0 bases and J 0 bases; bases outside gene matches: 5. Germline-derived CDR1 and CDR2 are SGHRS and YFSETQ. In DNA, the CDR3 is TGCGCCAGCAGCTTGGGTGGGACAGCGACTAACTATGGCTACACCTTC. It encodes CASSLGGTATNYGYTF.

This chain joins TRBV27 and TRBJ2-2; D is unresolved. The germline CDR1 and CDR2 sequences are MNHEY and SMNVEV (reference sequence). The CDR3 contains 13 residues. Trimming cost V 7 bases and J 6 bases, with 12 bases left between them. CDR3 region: CASNRNSAGELFF. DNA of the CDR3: TGTGCCAGCAATAGGAATTCGGCCGGGGAGCTGTTTTTT.

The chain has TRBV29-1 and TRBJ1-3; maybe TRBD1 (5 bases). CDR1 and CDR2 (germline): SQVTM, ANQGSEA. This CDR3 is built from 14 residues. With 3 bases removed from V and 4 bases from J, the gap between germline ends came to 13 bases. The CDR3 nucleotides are TGCAGCGTTGATAGGGGTCTGGGAGGAAACACCATATATTTT. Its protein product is CSVDRGLGGNTIYF.

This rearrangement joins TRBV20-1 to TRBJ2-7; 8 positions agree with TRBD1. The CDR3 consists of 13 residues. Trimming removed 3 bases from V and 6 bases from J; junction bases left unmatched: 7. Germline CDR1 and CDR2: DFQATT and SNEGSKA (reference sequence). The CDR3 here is CSARSGGYSEQYF. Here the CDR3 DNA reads TGCAGTGCTAGGTCAGGGGGCTATAGCGAGCAGTACTTC.

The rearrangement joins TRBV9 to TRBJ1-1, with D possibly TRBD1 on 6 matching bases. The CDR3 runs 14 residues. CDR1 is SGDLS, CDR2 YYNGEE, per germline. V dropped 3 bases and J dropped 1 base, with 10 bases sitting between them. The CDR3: CASSGRGGNTEAFF. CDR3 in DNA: TGTGCCAGCAGCGGACGAGGGGGGAACACTGAAGCTTTCTTT.

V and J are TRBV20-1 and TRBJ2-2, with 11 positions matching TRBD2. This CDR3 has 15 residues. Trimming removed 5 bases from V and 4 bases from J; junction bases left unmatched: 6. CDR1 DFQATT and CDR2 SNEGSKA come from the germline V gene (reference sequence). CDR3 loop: CSADSGGAGTGELFF. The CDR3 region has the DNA TGCAGTGCTGATAGCGGGGGGGCTGGCACCGGGGAGCTGTTTTTT.

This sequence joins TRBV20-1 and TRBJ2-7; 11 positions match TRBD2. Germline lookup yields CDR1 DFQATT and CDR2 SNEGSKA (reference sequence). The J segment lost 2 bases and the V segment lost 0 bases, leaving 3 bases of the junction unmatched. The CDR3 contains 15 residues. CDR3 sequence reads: CSARDLSGGAYEQYF. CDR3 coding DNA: TGCAGTGCTAGAGACCTTAGCGGGGGGGCCTACGAGCAGTACTTC.

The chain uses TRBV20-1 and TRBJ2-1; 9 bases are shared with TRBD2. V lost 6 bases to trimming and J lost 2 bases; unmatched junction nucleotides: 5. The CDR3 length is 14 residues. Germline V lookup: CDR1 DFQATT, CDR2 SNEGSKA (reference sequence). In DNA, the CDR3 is TGCAGTGCCAAGGGCGGGGGGGCCTACAATGAGCAGTTCTTC. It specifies CSAKGGGAYNEQFF.

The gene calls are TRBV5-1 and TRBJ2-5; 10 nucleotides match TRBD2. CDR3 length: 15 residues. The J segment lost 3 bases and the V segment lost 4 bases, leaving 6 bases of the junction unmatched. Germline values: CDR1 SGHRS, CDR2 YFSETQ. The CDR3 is CASSLTGTSEETQYF. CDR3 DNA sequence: TGCGCCAGCAGCCTAACCGGGACTAGCGAAGAGACCCAGTACTTC.

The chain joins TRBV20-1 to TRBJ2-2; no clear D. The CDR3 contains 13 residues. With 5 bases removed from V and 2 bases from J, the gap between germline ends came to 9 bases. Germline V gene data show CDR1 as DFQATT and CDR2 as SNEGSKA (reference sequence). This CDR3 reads CSAEDGNTGELFF. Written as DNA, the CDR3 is TGCAGTGCTGAAGACGGTAACACCGGGGAGCTGTTTTTT.

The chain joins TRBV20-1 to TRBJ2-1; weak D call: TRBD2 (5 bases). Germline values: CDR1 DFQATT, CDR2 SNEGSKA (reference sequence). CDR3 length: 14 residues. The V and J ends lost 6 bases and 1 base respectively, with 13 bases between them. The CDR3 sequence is CSALQGRSYNEQFF. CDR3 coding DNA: TGCAGTGCCCTCCAAGGGAGATCCTACAATGAGCAGTTCTTC.

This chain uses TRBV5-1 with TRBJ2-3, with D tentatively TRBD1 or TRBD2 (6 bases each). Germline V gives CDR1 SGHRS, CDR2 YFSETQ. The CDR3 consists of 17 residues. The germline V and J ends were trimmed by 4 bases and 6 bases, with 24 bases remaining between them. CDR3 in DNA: TGCGCCAGCAGCCCAACTACAGGGACTCGGGCACACGATACGCAGTATTTT. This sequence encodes CASSPTTGTRAHDTQYF.

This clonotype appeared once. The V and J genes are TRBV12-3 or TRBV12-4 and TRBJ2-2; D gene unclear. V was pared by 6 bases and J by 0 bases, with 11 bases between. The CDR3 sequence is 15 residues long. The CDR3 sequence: CASRFMMSNTGELFF. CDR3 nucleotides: TGTGCCAGCAGATTCATGATGTCGAACACCGGGGAGCTGTTTTTT.

The CDR3 sequence: CASRQAGETDTQYF. In nucleotides, the CDR3 is TGTGCCAGCAGGCAAGCGGGGGAGACAGATACGCAGTATTTT. The rearrangement joins TRBV12-3 or TRBV12-4 to TRBJ2-3, with 8 bases lining up with TRBD2. The CDR3 totals 14 residues. With V trimmed by 6 bases and J by 3 bases, 5 bases remained unmatched.